These 24 T cell receptor beta chains came from one sample sequenced in a study of post-analysis software for immune sequencing data. General study findings and limits: Controls had lower frequencies than patients of 4 or 5 TRBV segments, which included TRBV5-6, TRBV5-1 and TRBV20-1.

Built from TCR beta cDNA, the libraries had unique molecular identifiers in them. TCRdb called the PCR reads again in MiXCR, with one record for every CDR3 protein. The sample has under 200,000 distinct CDR3 sequences; 25% to 30% are singletons. What these receptors recognize is not known. Sequencing was carried out using blood. The receptors were sampled from a girl under 18 with multiple sclerosis.

The chain uses TRBV11-2 and TRBJ2-3; D gene uncertain. Trimming took 5 bases from V and 0 from J, leaving 18 bases between them. Germline CDR1 reads SGHAT; CDR2 reads FQNNGV. This CDR3 is built from 17 residues. CDR3 sequence reads: CASSTPTGSGSTDTQYF. DNA of the CDR3: TGTGCCAGCAGCACGCCGACGGGTTCTGGCAGCACAGATACGCAGTATTTT.

Turning to this clonotype: This may arise from a read error, as a much more abundant clone is one base away. The rearrangement joins TRBV25-1 to TRBJ2-7; D is undetermined. This CDR3 region has 13 residues. Between the trimmed V and J ends, which lost 8 bases and 1 base, there was a span of 12 bases. Per the germline V gene, CDR1 is MGHDK and CDR2 is SYGVNS. The CDR3: CASRTNGSYEQYF. The CDR3 DNA sequence: TGTGCCAGCCGAACTAACGGTTCCTACGAGCAGTACTTC.

This clonotype came up a few times. One junction end disagrees with the germline gene, perhaps due to a read error. The CDR3 is CATTRGRSYGYTF. The CDR3 DNA sequence: TGTGCCACCACCAGAGGCAGGTCCTATGGCTACACCTTC. The chain employs TRBV15 and TRBJ1-2; D is unresolved. The length of the CDR3 is 13 residues. The germline gives CDR1 LNHNV, CDR2 YYDKDF (reference sequence).

The chain carries TRBV11-2 and TRBJ2-5; 12 bases match TRBD2. The J call may be wrong; the DNA end is better matched by TRBJ2-7. This CDR3 contains 18 residues. The germline V gene has CDR1 SGHAT and CDR2 FQNNGV. The CDR3 protein is CASSSTTSGGYPGFEQYF. For the CDR3, the DNA is TGTGCCAGCAGCTCGACGACTAGCGGGGGCTACCCTGGGTTCGAGCAGTACTTC.

This clonotype was seen many times. The chain couples TRBV6-5 to TRBJ1-6; D gene ambiguous. The CDR3 length is 12 residues. Germline CDR1 MNHEY, CDR2 SVGAGI. The V end was cut by 0 bases, the J end by 12 bases, with 6 bases between. The CDR3 nucleotides read TGTGCCAGCAGTTACTCGACTGAACCCCTCCACTTT. It encodes CASSYSTEPLHF.

For this clonotype: Relative to the germline gene, one junction end is altered; a read error may explain this. This sequence joins TRBV5-1 and TRBJ2-1, with D maybe TRBD1 (6 bases). Germline V lookup: CDR1 SGHRS, CDR2 YFSETQ. The CDR3 has 14 residues. The CDR3 DNA is TGCGCCAGCAGCTTGGGGGGGCAGTTCAATGAGCGGTTCTTC. It translates to CASSLGGQFNERFF.

In its sample, this clonotype was seen many times. The chain recombines TRBV5-5 with TRBJ2-1; D gene unclear. Germline V lookup: CDR1 SGHKS, CDR2 YYEKEE (reference sequence). This CDR3 is 16 amino acids long. V lost 3 bases, J lost 3 bases, and 16 bases lay in between. CDR3 DNA sequence: TGTGCCAGCAGCTCTGGAGTGTCCGGCCACTACAATGAGCAGTTCTTC. The encoded protein is CASSSGVSGHYNEQFF.

This clonotype has ten or more counts. This rearrangement joins TRBV6-1 to TRBJ1-5; D possibly corresponds to TRBD1 (6 bases). Germline V gene sequence: CDR1 MNHNS, CDR2 SASEGT. With 8 bases removed from V and 1 base from J, the gap between germline ends came to 18 bases. This CDR3 is 16 amino acids long. The CDR3: CASSQRQVTSNQPQHF. The CDR3 nucleotides are TGTGCCAGCTCCCAACGACAGGTTACCAGCAATCAGCCCCAGCATTTT.

This chain joins TRBV20-1 and TRBJ2-1, with unresolved D. Germline loops: CDR1 DFQATT, CDR2 SNEGSKA (reference sequence). The CDR3 loop spans 13 amino acids. CDR3 region: CSVVGSKLNEQFF. CDR3 nucleotide sequence: TGCAGCGTGGTGGGCTCGAAACTAAATGAGCAGTTCTTC.

Note on this clonotype: Just one base apart from a much larger clone, this may be a read error. V gene TRBV7-8 combines with J gene TRBJ2-7, with D uncertain. CDR3 size: 14 residues. V was clipped by 0 bases and J by 1 base, with 7 bases between them. Germline-derived CDR1 and CDR2 are SGHVS and FQNEAQ. CDR3 region: CASSLARDSYEQYF. The CDR3, as DNA: TGTGCCAGCAGCTTAGCGAGAGATTCCTACGAGCAGTACTTC.

This clonotype was counted many times. The chain combines TRBV6-5 with TRBJ2-5; 10 bases map to TRBD2. J gave up 5 bases and V 6 bases, and 9 bases lay outside the gene matches. Germline CDR1 and CDR2: MNHEY and SVGAGI. The CDR3 has 15 residues. In DNA form, the CDR3 reads TGTGCCAGCAGCACAACTAGCGGGGTAGGGGAGACCCAGTACTTC. Amino acid sequence: CASSTTSGVGETQYF.

To note about this clonotype: A much more abundant neighbour one base away suggests this may be a read error. The gene calls are TRBV10-3 and TRBJ2-5, with 7 nucleotides matching TRBD2. This CDR3 is 14 amino acids long. The germline gives CDR1 ENHRY, CDR2 SYGVKD. V gave up 2 bases and J gave up 4 bases; unmatched junction bases: 4. The CDR3 is CAISEPWGGETQYF. DNA of the CDR3: TGTGCCATCAGTGAGCCATGGGGGGGAGAGACCCAGTACTTC.

This clonotype was counted only a few times. The V call is TRBV6-5, the J call TRBJ2-2, with D unresolved. This CDR3 comprises 11 residues. Deletions cut 7 bases from V and 6 bases from J, with 6 bases between. CDR1 and CDR2 from the germline V gene are MNHEY and SVGAGI. For the CDR3, the DNA is TGTGCCAGCACCAATGCCGGGGAGCTGTTTTTT. The encoded protein is CASTNAGELFF.

This clonotype was seen more than once but under ten times. This chain uses TRBV7-9 with TRBJ1-1, with D perhaps TRBD1 (6 bases). The CDR3 is 15 residues long. The germline V gene has CDR1 SEHNR and CDR2 FQNEAQ (reference sequence). V lost 1 base and J lost 1, with 10 bases in between. The CDR3 here is CASSLGAGANTEAFF. In DNA, the CDR3 is TGTGCCAGCAGCTTAGGGGCAGGGGCGAACACTGAAGCTTTCTTT.

V usage is TRBV30 and J usage is TRBJ1-4; D perhaps matches TRBD1 (5 bases). Germline loops: CDR1 GTSNPN, CDR2 SVGIG (reference sequence). V was pared by 1 base and J by 4 bases, with 10 bases between. CDR3 length equals 14 residues. CDR3 bases: TGTGCCTGGAGTGGGACACGGTTTAATGAAAAACTGTTTTTT. It translates to CAWSGTRFNEKLFF.

Note on this clonotype: A clone one base away is much larger, so this may be a read error. This chain links TRBV11-2 with TRBJ2-7; D is undetermined. Per germline, CDR1 SGHAT and CDR2 FQNNGV. CDR3 length: 14 residues. Trimming took 1 base from V and 3 from J, leaving 10 bases between them. The CDR3 region has the DNA TGTGCCAGCAGCTTAGTTCTGGGTTTCTACGAGCAGTACTTC. The encoded protein is CASSLVLGFYEQYF.

This chain joins TRBV6-1 and TRBJ1-6; 9 bases agree with TRBD1. The germline V gene has CDR1 MNHNS and CDR2 SASEGT. The CDR3 is 14 residues long. Trimming took 5 bases from V and 10 from J; bases not matched to a gene: 6. The CDR3 is CASSLQGAGSPLHF. The CDR3 nucleotides are TGTGCCAGCAGTCTACAGGGGGCAGGGTCACCCCTCCACTTT.

This clonotype has more than one count but fewer than ten. The chain has TRBV12-3 or TRBV12-4 and TRBJ2-3; D unresolved. The CDR3 runs to 15 residues. V gave up 6 bases and J gave up 2 bases, with 15 bases separating them. In DNA, the CDR3 is TGTGCCAGCAGAAAAACAGCCGCTCCCACAGATACGCAGTATTTT. This sequence encodes CASRKTAAPTDTQYF.

V is TRBV18 and J is TRBJ1-1; D ambiguous. Germline CDR1 KGHSH, CDR2 LQKENI. The V and J ends lost 1 base and 0 bases respectively, with 9 bases between them. CDR3 length equals 15 residues. The CDR3 DNA reads TGTGCCAGCTCACCACTGGGGAACATGAACACTGAAGCTTTCTTT. It codes for CASSPLGNMNTEAFF.

This clonotype was detected a few times. The chain combines TRBV9 with TRBJ1-1; TRBD1 aligns across 10 bases. The CDR3 covers 15 residues. J was trimmed by 5 bases and V by 2 bases; bases with no gene match: 6. CDR1 and CDR2 from the germline V gene are SGDLS and YYNGEE. The CDR3 DNA reads TGTGCCAGCAGCGTGAGACAGGGGGCGGGGACTGAAGCTTTCTTT. Translation gives CASSVRQGAGTEAFF.

This clonotype was seen more than once but under ten times. This may stem from a read error, because a much larger clone lies one nucleotide away. The genes are TRBV4-1 and TRBJ2-6, with TRBD1 identical over 9 bases. V was pared by 1 base and J by 4 bases, with 11 bases of the junction left unmatched. Germline V gives CDR1 MGHRA, CDR2 YSYEKL. This CDR3 spans 19 amino acids. The CDR3 region has the DNA TGCGCCAGCAGCCAAGGTTCCGGGACAGGGTACAGGGGGGCCAACGTCCTGACTTTC. It is translated as CASSQGSGTGYRGANVLTF.

The V call is TRBV5-1, the J call TRBJ2-5; perhaps D is TRBD1 or TRBD2 (6 bases each). Trimming stripped 7 bases from V and 5 bases from J, with 21 bases between. Germline CDR1 is SGHRS and CDR2 is YFSETQ. The CDR3 is made up of 15 amino acids. CDR3 in amino acids: CASGPMRGARETQYF. The CDR3 DNA reads as TGCGCCAGCGGGCCAATGAGGGGGGCCAGGGAGACCCAGTACTTC.

This clonotype was detected many times. The chain has TRBV7-3 and TRBJ2-5; D may correspond to TRBD1 or TRBD2 (5 bases each). The V and J ends lost 6 bases and 5 bases respectively, with 16 bases between them. Looked up from germline, CDR1 is SGHTA and CDR2 is FQGTGA. The CDR3 runs 14 residues. The CDR3 DNA is TGTGCCAGCAGTCTCACCCAGGGCGGGGAGACCCAGTACTTC. Translation gives CASSLTQGGETQYF.

This clonotype was observed many times. V gene TRBV4-1 combines with J gene TRBJ2-1; 8 nucleotides line up with TRBD2. In germline, CDR1 is MGHRA, CDR2 YSYEKL. J gave up 6 bases and V 2 bases, and 9 bases lay outside the gene matches. This CDR3 comprises 16 residues. CDR3 protein: CASSQFHGLALNEQFF. For the CDR3, the DNA is TGCGCCAGCAGCCAATTCCATGGACTAGCTCTCAATGAGCAGTTCTTC.